A selection of T cell receptor beta chains follows, all from one sample in a study of shared clonotypes between healthy human individuals. TCRdb's copy holds only in-frame clones and misses some; the assay was immunoSEQ multiplex PCR. The table lists approximately 2,000,000 clones, roughly 90% of them singletons. Source material: naive CD4+ T cells from PBMCs. The receptors derive from a young man in good health. Some clones in this sample may be carry-over from other donors' samples. CDR3s include the opening cysteine and the closing phenylalanine or tryptophan. The D gene is left open where the match is weak. The listing skips clone size in some rows; elsewhere it reads once, few, many or a size class.

v_gene	j_gene	abundance	len	d_gene	CDR3aa	CDR3nt
TRBV14	TRBJ2-1	NA	14	NA	CASSPGGGFYEQFF	TGTGCCAGCAGCCCGGGGGGCGGCTTCTATGAGCAGTTCTTC
TRBV7-3	TRBJ2-1	NA	13	TRBD1	CAAGDRDSNEQFF	TGTGCCGCTGGGGACAGGGATAGCAATGAGCAGTTCTTC
TRBV29-1	TRBJ1-2	NA	9	NA	CSVVVGYTF	TGCAGCGTTGTTGTTGGCTACACCTTC
TRBV5-5	TRBJ1-2	NA	15	NA	CASSLAGYKDYGYTF	TGTGCCAGCAGCTTGGCAGGGTACAAGGACTATGGCTACACCTTC
TRBV10-3	TRBJ2-1	NA	16	NA	CAISEEGGIRVNEQFF	TGTGCCATCAGTGAGGAAGGTGGTATCCGCGTCAATGAGCAGTTCTTC
TRBV4-1	TRBJ2-5	NA	15	NA	CASSRGGGAGETQYF	TGCGCCAGCAGCCGAGGGGGGGGCGCAGGAGAGACCCAGTACTTC
TRBV19	TRBJ1-2	few	12	NA	CASSSGPYPLAF	TGTGCCAGTAGTTCGGGACCTTACCCACTGGCCTTC
TRBV18	TRBJ1-4	few	16	NA	CASSPPRPNSDEKLFF	TGTGCCAGCTCACCACCAAGGCCAAATTCGGATGAAAAACTGTTTTTT
TRBV6-8	TRBJ2-7	NA	19	TRBD2	CASSRPPTSGRRSAYEQYF	TGTGCCAGCAGCCGACCCCCTACTAGCGGGAGGAGGTCAGCCTACGAGCAGTACTTC
TRBV5-4	TRBJ2-7	NA	16	TRBD1	CASSLGVRGGEYEQYF	TGTGCCAGCAGCTTGGGAGTACGAGGGGGCGAGTACGAGCAGTACTTC
TRBV5-4	TRBJ2-3	NA	15	TRBD2	CASSLAGGRADTQYF	TGTGCCAGCAGCTTGGCCGGCGGGAGGGCAGATACGCAGTATTTT
TRBV6-1	TRBJ2-7	NA	15	TRBD2	CASSPGLAGGPEQYF	TGTGCCAGCAGTCCCGGACTAGCGGGAGGGCCTGAGCAGTACTTC
TRBV19	TRBJ2-5	NA	16	NA	CASSIRGYNSLETQYF	TGTGCCAGTAGTATTCGGGGCTACAATTCCCTAGAGACCCAGTACTTC
TRBV7-9	TRBJ2-7	once	14	NA	CASSKSGQSWEQYF	TGTGCCAGCAGCAAATCCGGACAGTCCTGGGAGCAGTACTTC
TRBV5-1	TRBJ2-5	NA	14	NA	CASSFGSTEETQYF	TGCGCCAGCAGCTTCGGTTCCACCGAAGAGACCCAGTACTTC
TRBV7-9	TRBJ1-5	NA	19	NA	CASSLDLSWGRASNQPQHF	TGTGCCAGCAGCTTAGATCTCAGCTGGGGACGGGCCTCCAATCAGCCCCAGCATTTT
TRBV2	TRBJ2-1	NA	15	NA	CASSKESSSYNEQFF	TGTGCCAGCAGTAAAGAGTCGAGCTCCTACAATGAGCAGTTCTTC
TRBV7-3	TRBJ2-1	NA	15	NA	CASSLKAGGYNEQFF	TGTGCCAGCAGCTTAAAGGCGGGCGGCTACAATGAGCAGTTCTTC
TRBV7-2	TRBJ1-2	once	17	NA	CASSTRYQRGTNYGYTF	TGTGCCAGCAGCACCCGGTACCAGAGGGGGACTAACTATGGCTACACCTTC
TRBV9	TRBJ2-1	NA	20	TRBD2	CASSARLAGGAISSYNEQFF	TGTGCCAGCAGCGCCCGACTAGCGGGAGGCGCGATCAGCTCCTACAATGAGCAGTTCTTC
TRBV4-1	TRBJ2-5	NA	16	NA	CASSQVVALVQETQYF	TGCGCCAGCAGCCAAGTAGTAGCGCTAGTTCAAGAGACCCAGTACTTC
TRBV4-1	TRBJ2-5	NA	14	NA	CASSQDRGRETQYF	TGCGCCAGCAGCCAAGATAGGGGACGGGAGACCCAGTACTTC
TRBV5-1	TRBJ2-7	NA	13	NA	CASSLDRYYEQYF	TGCGCCAGCAGCTTGGACAGGTACTACGAGCAGTACTTC
TRBV27	TRBJ2-5	NA	15	TRBD2	CASSPSGRGRETQYF	TGTGCCAGCAGCCCTAGCGGGAGGGGGCGGGAGACCCAGTACTTC
TRBV5-1	TRBJ2-7	NA	16	TRBD1	CASSAGWDRLSYEQYF	TGCGCCAGCAGTGCTGGGTGGGACAGGCTATCCTACGAGCAGTACTTC
TRBV27	TRBJ2-5	NA	17	TRBD2	CASSPGGLAGGRETQYF	TGTGCCAGCAGTCCGGGGGGACTAGCGGGAGGAAGAGAGACCCAGTACTTC
TRBV7-9	TRBJ2-7	NA	14	TRBD2	CASSTTSGRPSQYF	TGTGCCAGCAGCACAACTAGCGGGAGGCCATCTCAGTACTTC
TRBV7-2	TRBJ1-4	NA	18	TRBD1	CASSPRGQGLLRGEKLFF	TGTGCCAGCAGCCCCCGGGGACAGGGGCTCCTCAGAGGGGAAAAACTGTTTTTT
TRBV5-1	TRBJ1-1	NA	14	NA	CASSPGRAFAEAFF	TGCGCCAGCAGCCCCGGGAGGGCTTTCGCTGAAGCTTTCTTT
TRBV6-5	TRBJ2-3	NA	12	NA	CASSYSGDTQYF	TGTGCCAGCAGTTACTCGGGGGATACGCAGTATTTT
TRBV5-1	TRBJ1-4	NA	14	NA	CASSLGVTNEKLFF	TGCGCCAGCAGCTTGGGGGTGACTAATGAAAAACTGTTTTTT
TRBV7-2	TRBJ2-3	NA	17	TRBD2	CASSSGGGRTSTDTQYF	TGTGCCAGCAGCTCCGGCGGCGGGAGGACTAGCACAGATACGCAGTATTTT
TRBV11-2	TRBJ2-5	NA	12	NA	CASSLHQETQYF	TGTGCCAGCAGCCTCCACCAAGAGACCCAGTACTTC
TRBV7-9	TRBJ2-3	once	12	NA	CASRLGTDTQYF	TGTGCCAGCCGACTAGGGACAGATACGCAGTATTTT
TRBV6-6	TRBJ2-2	NA	13	NA	CASELDLAGELFF	TGTGCCAGCGAGCTGGATCTGGCCGGGGAGCTGTTTTTT
TRBV6-1	TRBJ1-3	once	13	NA	CASSPNTVDTIYF	TGTGCCAGCAGTCCAAATACGGTGGACACCATATATTTT
TRBV11-2	TRBJ1-3	NA	16	NA	CASSLYGIYSGNTIYF	TGTGCCAGCAGCTTATACGGCATCTACTCTGGAAACACCATATATTTT
TRBV11-3	TRBJ2-3	NA	14	NA	CASSLGPSTDTQYF	TGTGCCAGCAGCTTAGGCCCTAGCACAGATACGCAGTATTTT
TRBV7-2	TRBJ2-3	NA	15	NA	CASSRSTVETDTQYF	TGTGCCAGCAGTCGGAGTACGGTAGAGACAGATACGCAGTATTTT
TRBV10-3	TRBJ2-5	NA	14	NA	CAISEWEGRETQYF	TGTGCCATCAGTGAGTGGGAAGGCAGGGAGACCCAGTACTTC
TRBV10-3	TRBJ2-7	NA	15	TRBD1	CAISESQGAGYEQYF	TGTGCCATCAGTGAGTCGCAGGGGGCTGGTTACGAGCAGTACTTC
TRBV4-2	TRBJ1-5	NA	18	TRBD1	CASSQESTGTGRNQPQHF	TGTGCCAGCAGCCAAGAGAGCACCGGGACAGGGAGGAATCAGCCCCAGCATTTT
TRBV2	TRBJ1-4	NA	14	NA	CASSAGTTNEKLFF	TGTGCCAGCAGCGCAGGGACAACTAATGAAAAACTGTTTTTT
TRBV5-1	TRBJ2-2	NA	16	NA	CASSLEGRQVAGELFF	TGCGCCAGCAGCCTTGAGGGGCGTCAAGTCGCCGGGGAGCTGTTTTTT
TRBV6-1	TRBJ1-2	NA	15	NA	CASRVPPGRGHGYTF	TGTGCCAGCAGGGTCCCCCCCGGCAGGGGTCATGGCTACACCTTC
TRBV19	TRBJ1-1	NA	13	NA	CASSLPWGEKAFF	TGTGCCAGTAGTCTCCCCTGGGGTGAGAAAGCTTTCTTT
TRBV28	TRBJ1-2	NA	16	NA	CASSSYRQGNNYGYTF	TGTGCCAGCTCCTCTTACCGGCAGGGTAATAACTATGGCTACACCTTC
TRBV14	TRBJ2-1	NA	14	NA	CASSQVGIYNEQFF	TGTGCCAGCAGCCAAGTCGGGATCTACAATGAGCAGTTCTTC
TRBV7-9	TRBJ2-3	NA	18	TRBD2	CASSPPFRLAGPSDTQYF	TGTGCCAGCAGCCCTCCCTTCAGACTAGCGGGTCCCTCAGATACGCAGTATTTT
TRBV18	TRBJ1-5	NA	15	TRBD1	CASSPDRTGGEPQHF	TGTGCCAGCTCACCCGACCGGACAGGGGGCGAGCCCCAGCATTTT
TRBV5-1	TRBJ1-3	NA	15	TRBD1	CASSFGDRERNTIYF	TGCGCCAGCAGCTTTGGCGACAGGGAGAGAAACACCATATATTTT
TRBV7-6	TRBJ2-7	NA	16	TRBD2	CASSGSRGRGPYEQYF	TGTGCCAGCAGCGGGAGTCGCGGGAGAGGCCCCTACGAGCAGTACTTC
TRBV9	TRBJ2-2	NA	17	NA	CASSPPDGVGLLGELFF	TGTGCCAGCAGCCCACCGGACGGAGTCGGTCTACTCGGGGAGCTGTTTTTT
TRBV6-5	TRBJ1-2	NA	16	NA	CASSYFPGRPPYGYTF	TGTGCCAGCAGTTACTTCCCCGGGAGGCCCCCCTATGGCTACACCTTC